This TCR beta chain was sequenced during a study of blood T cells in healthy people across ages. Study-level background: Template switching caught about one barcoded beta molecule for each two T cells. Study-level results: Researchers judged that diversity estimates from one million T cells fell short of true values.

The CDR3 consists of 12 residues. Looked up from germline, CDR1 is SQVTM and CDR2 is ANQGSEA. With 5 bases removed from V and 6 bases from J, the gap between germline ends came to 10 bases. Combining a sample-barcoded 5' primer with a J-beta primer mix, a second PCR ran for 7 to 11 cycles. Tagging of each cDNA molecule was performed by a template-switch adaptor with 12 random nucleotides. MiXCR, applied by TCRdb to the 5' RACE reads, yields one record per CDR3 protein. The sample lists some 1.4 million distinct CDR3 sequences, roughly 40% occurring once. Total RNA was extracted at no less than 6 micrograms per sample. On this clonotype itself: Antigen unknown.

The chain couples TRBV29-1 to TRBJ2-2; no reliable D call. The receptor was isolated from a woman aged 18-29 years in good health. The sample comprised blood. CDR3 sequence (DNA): TGCAGCGTTCCTGCCCCTTCCGGGGAGCTGTTTTTT. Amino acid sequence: CSVPAPSGELFF.